The clone carrying this TCR beta chain was observed a few times. Antigen unknown. This specimen comes from a study of cytomegalovirus exposure and HLA in healthy donors. This PCR relied on a set of 60 Vbeta primers and 13 Jbeta primers. The assay was immunoSEQ multiplex PCR, and TCRdb's table has in-frame clones only and misses some. The sample has approximately 24,000 clones; roughly 68% are singletons. The study's findings and limits: Sequencing probably produced one cluster of sequence variants that were highly shared.

CDR1 and CDR2 from the germline V gene are SGHRS and YFSETQ. The CDR3 length is 15 residues. V shed 2 bases, J shed 3 bases, and the junction held 7 bases outside the gene matches. Source material: PBMCs. This sequence originates from a woman in her forties or fifties in good health and CMV-seronegative. The V and J genes are TRBV5-1 and TRBJ1-2; TRBD1 aligns across 7 bases. CDR3 sequence (DNA): TGCGCCAGCAGCTTTACAGGGGTAGCGGACTATGGCTACACCTTC. This codes for CASSFTGVADYGYTF. The full variable domain, its missing parts supplied by reference TRBV5-1 and TRBJ1-2, is KAGVTQTPRYLIKTRGQQVTLSCSPISGHRSVSWYQQTPGQGLQFLFEYFSETQRNKGNFPGRFSGRQFSNSRSEMNVSTLELGDSALYLCASSFTGVADYGYTFGSGTRLTVV.